Presented here are 5 T cell receptor beta chains from one specimen sequenced in a study of CD8+ T cells in alopecia areata. Stated treatment: oral pan-JAK inhibitor, 5-10 mg twice daily. As the sequencing template, cDNA was produced by extracting RNA and reverse transcribing it. Clones were sequenced by immunoSEQ multiplex PCR, and TCRdb holds only the in-frame ones, with some missing. This sample has more than 110,000 clones; nearly 55% occur once, and the top ten carry about 16%. The sample in question was CD8+ T cells sorted from blood, obtained at week 4, from a patient treated with tofacitinib. The receptor source for this set is a human donor with alopecia areata.

The chain combines TRBV5-6 with TRBJ2-5, with D possibly being TRBD2 (5 bases). The CDR3 is 15 residues long. Germline values: CDR1 SGHDT, CDR2 YYEEEE. V dropped 0 bases and J dropped 4 bases, with 13 bases sitting between them. In DNA form, the CDR3 reads TGTGCCAGCAGCTTGGTAGGGAGCCTACTAGAGACCCAGTACTTC. Translated, it gives CASSLVGSLLETQYF.

The chain carries TRBV11-2 and TRBJ1-2, with D tentatively TRBD1 (5 bases). CDR3 length equals 14 residues. Germline CDR1 is SGHAT and CDR2 is FQNNGV. V was trimmed by 2 bases and J by 2 bases, leaving 9 bases between them. Written as DNA, the CDR3 is TGTGCCAGCAGCTTATTGGGGGGAAACTATGGCTACACCTTC. Its protein is CASSLLGGNYGYTF.

This clone is deemed medium-sized. The J gene is TRBJ2-3, the V gene TRBV27; TRBD1 matches at 7 bases. Germline loops: CDR1 MNHEY, CDR2 SMNVEV (reference sequence). The CDR3 covers 13 residues. V lost 8 bases to trimming and J lost 1 base; unmatched junction nucleotides: 3. CDR3 DNA sequence: TGTGCCAGCGGACAGGAACGCACAGATACGCAGTATTTT. Amino acid sequence: CASGQERTDTQYF.

This clone appeared a few times. The chain is built from TRBV30 and TRBJ1-3; TRBD1 aligns across 7 bases. The CDR3 contains 16 residues. V shed 4 bases and J 3 bases; nucleotides not matched to a gene: 12. CDR1 and CDR2 (germline): GTSNPN, SVGIG (reference sequence). CDR3 loop: CAWIRDRGGVGNTIYF. The CDR3 bases are TGTGCCTGGATCCGGGACAGAGGTGGCGTTGGAAACACCATATATTTT. Supplemented by reference TRBV30 and TRBJ1-3, the full variable domain reads SQTIHQWPATLVQPVGSPLSLECTVEGTSNPNLYWYRQAAGRGLQLLFYSVGIGQISSEVPQNLSASRPQDRQFILSSKKLLLSDSGFYLCAWIRDRGGVGNTIYFGEGSWLTVV.

V and J are TRBV7-9 and TRBJ2-7; 7 bases match TRBD1. The J segment lost 2 bases and the V segment lost 6 bases, leaving 13 bases of the junction unmatched. This CDR3 has 16 residues. Germline V gives CDR1 SEHNR, CDR2 FQNEAQ (reference sequence). CDR3 DNA: TGTGCCAGCAGGCCTCCCACAGGGGATAATGCCTACGAGCAGTACTTC. Encoded protein: CASRPPTGDNAYEQYF.